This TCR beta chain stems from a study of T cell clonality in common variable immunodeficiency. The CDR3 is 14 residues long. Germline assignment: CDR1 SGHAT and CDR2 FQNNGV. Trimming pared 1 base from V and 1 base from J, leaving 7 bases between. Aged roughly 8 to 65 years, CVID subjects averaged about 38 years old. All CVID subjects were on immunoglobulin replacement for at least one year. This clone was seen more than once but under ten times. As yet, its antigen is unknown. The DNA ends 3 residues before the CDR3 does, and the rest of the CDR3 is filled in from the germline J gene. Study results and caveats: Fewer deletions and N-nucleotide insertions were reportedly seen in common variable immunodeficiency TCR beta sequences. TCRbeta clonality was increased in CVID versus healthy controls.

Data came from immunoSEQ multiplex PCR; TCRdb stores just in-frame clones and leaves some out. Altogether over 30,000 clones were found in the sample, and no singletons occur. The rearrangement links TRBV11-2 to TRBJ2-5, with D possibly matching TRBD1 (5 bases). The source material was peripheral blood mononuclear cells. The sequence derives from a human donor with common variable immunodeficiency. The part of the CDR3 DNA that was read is TGTGCCAGCAGCTTAGTGACAGCCCAAGAGACC. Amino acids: CASSLVTAQET. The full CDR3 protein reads CASSLVTAQETQYF.